This T cell receptor beta chain was sequenced during a study of blood T cell repertoires in COVID-19. Study-wide context: COVID-19 samples collected from the United States, Italy and Spain covered acute and convalescent phases. Sample material is recorded as cDNA or gDNA derived from T cells, B-cell-depleted T cells, or PBMCs.

This CDR3 contains 14 residues. Trimming left V 5 bases short and J 0 bases short, with 8 bases between. Germline V CDR1 and CDR2: MNHEY, SVGAGI. In the study's own analysis: Reference gene primer amplification gave estimated nucleated cell counts. Libraries were prepared by immunoSEQ multiplex PCR; TCRdb keeps only in-frame clonotypes and omits some of them. The DNA gave D and trimming, while V, J and clone size come from that table. The data contain approximately 75,000 clones, 75% to 85% of them seen just once; the ten biggest clones take up approximately 20%. This chain connects TRBV6-5 to TRBJ2-1, with a tentative D call TRBD1 (6 bases). Material: peripheral blood. The clonotype originates from a woman aged 45-65 years with acute or convalescent COVID-19. The CDR3 nucleotides are TGTGCCAGCAGTCTACAGGGCTCCTACAATGAGCAGTTCTTC. It is translated as CASSLQGSYNEQFF.